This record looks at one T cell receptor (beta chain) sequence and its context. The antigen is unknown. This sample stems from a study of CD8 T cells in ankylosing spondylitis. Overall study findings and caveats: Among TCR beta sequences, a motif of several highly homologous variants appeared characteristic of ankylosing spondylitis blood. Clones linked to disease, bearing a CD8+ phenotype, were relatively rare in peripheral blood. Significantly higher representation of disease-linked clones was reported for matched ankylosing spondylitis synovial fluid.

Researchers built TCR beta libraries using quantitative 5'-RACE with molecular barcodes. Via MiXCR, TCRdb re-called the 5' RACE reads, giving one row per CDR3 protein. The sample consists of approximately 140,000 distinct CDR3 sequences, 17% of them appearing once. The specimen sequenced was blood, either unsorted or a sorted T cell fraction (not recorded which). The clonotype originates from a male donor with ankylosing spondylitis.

In DNA form, the CDR3 reads TGTGCCAGCACTCCGGGACTACGAGGGAACGAGCAGTACTTC. Protein: CASTPGLRGNEQYF. V and J are TRBV6-1 and TRBJ2-7; 7 bases align to TRBD2. V shed 7 bases and J 5 bases; nucleotides not matched to a gene: 11. The CDR3 runs to 14 residues. CDR1 and CDR2 (germline): MNHNS, SASEGT.